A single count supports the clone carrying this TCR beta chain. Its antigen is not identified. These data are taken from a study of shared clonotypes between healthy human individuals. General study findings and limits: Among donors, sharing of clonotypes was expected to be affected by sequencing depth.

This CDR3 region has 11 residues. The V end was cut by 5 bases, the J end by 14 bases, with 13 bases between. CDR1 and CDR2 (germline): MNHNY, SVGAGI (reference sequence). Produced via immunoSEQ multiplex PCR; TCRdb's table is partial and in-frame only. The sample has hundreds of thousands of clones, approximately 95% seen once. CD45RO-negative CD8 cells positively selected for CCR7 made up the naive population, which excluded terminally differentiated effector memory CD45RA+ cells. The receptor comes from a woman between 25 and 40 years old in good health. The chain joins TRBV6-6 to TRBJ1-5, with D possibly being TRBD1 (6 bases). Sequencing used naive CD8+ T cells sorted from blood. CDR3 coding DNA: TGTGCCAGCAGTCTGGGACACCCGAAGCATTTT. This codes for CASSLGHPKHF.